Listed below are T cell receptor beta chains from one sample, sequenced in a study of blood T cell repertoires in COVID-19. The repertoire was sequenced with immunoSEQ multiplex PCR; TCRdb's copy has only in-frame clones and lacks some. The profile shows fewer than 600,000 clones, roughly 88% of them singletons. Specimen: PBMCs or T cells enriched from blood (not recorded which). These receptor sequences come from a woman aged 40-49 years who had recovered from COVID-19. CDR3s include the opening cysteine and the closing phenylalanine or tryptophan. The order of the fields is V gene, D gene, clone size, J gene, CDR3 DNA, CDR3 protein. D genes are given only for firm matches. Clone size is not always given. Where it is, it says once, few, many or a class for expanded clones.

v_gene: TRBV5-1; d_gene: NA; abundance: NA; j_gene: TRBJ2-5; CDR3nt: TGCGCCAGCAGCTTGGGAGATACAGGGTTGGAGACCCAGTACTTC; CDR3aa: CASSLGDTGLETQYF
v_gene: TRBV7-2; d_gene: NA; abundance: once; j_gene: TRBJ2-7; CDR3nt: TGTGCCAGCAGCGCCAGGGACAACTTATACTCCTACGAGCAGTACTTC; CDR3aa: CASSARDNLYSYEQYF
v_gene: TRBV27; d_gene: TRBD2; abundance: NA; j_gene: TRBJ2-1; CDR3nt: TGTGCCAGCCCGTTGGTGGGGCTAGCGGGAGGAAGCTCCTACAATGAGCAGTTCTTC; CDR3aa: CASPLVGLAGGSSYNEQFF
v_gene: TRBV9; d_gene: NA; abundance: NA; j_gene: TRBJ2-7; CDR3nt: TGTGCCAGCAGCTTGGGACTTACTACCTACGAGCAGTACTTC; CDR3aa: CASSLGLTTYEQYF
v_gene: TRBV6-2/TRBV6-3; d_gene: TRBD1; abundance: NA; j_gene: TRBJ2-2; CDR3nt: TGTGCCAGCAGTTATCAGGGGGCGGACACCGGGGAGCTGTTTTTT; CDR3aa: CASSYQGADTGELFF
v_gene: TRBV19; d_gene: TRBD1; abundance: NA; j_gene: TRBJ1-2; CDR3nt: TGTGCCAGTACCGAACGACAGGGTCTAGCTGGCTACACCTTC; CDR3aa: CASTERQGLAGYTF
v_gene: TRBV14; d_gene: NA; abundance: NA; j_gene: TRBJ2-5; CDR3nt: TGTGCCAGCAGCCAAGATGAGGTAGCGGAGTACCAAGAGACCCAGTACTTC; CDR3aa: CASSQDEVAEYQETQYF
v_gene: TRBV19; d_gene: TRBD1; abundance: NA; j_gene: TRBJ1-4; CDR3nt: TGTGCCAGTAGCCTAGGGACAGGGGGAGAAAAACTGTTTTTT; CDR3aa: CASSLGTGGEKLFF
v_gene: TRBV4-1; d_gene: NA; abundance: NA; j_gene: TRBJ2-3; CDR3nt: TGCGCCAGCAGCCAAGGAGAGGGCACAGATACGCAGTATTTT; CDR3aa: CASSQGEGTDTQYF
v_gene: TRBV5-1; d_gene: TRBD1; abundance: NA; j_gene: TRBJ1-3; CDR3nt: TGCGCCAGCAGCCCCGGGGGGACAGGGGGAAACACCATATATTTT; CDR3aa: CASSPGGTGGNTIYF